This record looks at one T cell receptor beta chain sequence and its context. This may be a read error: a much more frequent sequence differs by one nucleotide. For blood RNA, unsorted whole blood served as the source, and germline DNA was extracted too. The data belong to a study of tumor-infiltrating lymphocytes in primary liver carcinoma. Starting from approximately 470 ng of total RNA, TCR beta cDNA was produced with a primer in the constant region. Slightly modified ARM-PCR, run as three nested multiplex PCR rounds, produced the TCR beta libraries. Via MiXCR, TCRdb re-called the multiplex PCR reads, giving one row per CDR3 protein. This sample has about 180,000 distinct CDR3 sequences, with approximately 60% found just once. The specimen sequenced was peripheral blood. The TCR comes from a middle-aged man with primary liver carcinoma and hepatitis B virus infection.

The CDR3 region is CASSLLLDMGGREKLFF. As DNA, the CDR3 is TGTGCCAGCAGCTTACTCCTGGACATGGGAGGGAGAGAAAAACTGTTTTTT. The genes are TRBV11-1 and TRBJ1-4; a possible D gene is TRBD1 (5 bases). Germline V gene sequence: CDR1 SGHAT, CDR2 FQDESV (reference sequence). This CDR3 spans 17 amino acids. The germline V and J ends were trimmed by 2 bases and 8 bases, with 21 bases remaining between them.